This is a list of T cell receptor beta chains from one sample in a study of human T cells and chemical hapten exposure. MiXCR, run by TCRdb on the RACE reads, gives a single entry per CDR3 protein. This sample has 130,000 or so distinct CDR3 sequences, with 10% to 12% found just once. Sequenced here: whole blood, sampled in connection with sensitization to the hapten diphenylcyclopropenone (DPC). These receptors originate from a woman in her forties or fifties with alopecia areata. Some clones in this sample may be carry-over from other donors' samples. CDR3s include the opening cysteine and the closing phenylalanine or tryptophan. A D gene is named only where the DNA matches it firmly. Rows may omit the clone size; those that give it use once, few, many or a size class.

d_call	clone_size	v_call	j_call	cdr3_nt	cdr3_aa
.	.	TRBV10-3	TRBJ1-5	TGTGCCATCAGTGAGTCGATTGGGGCCACAAGCAATCAGCCCCAGCATTTT	CAISESIGATSNQPQHF
TRBD2	few	TRBV28	TRBJ2-1	TGTGCCAGCAGTATCCGAGCGGGAGGTGATGAGCAGTTCTTC	CASSIRAGGDEQFF
.	.	TRBV4-2	TRBJ1-6	TGTGCCAGTCAACAACGCACGGGGGGAGATTCACCCCTCCACTTT	CASQQRTGGDSPLHF
.	few	TRBV27	TRBJ1-1	TGTGCCAGCCTAGGACAGTGGGGCACTGAAGCTTTCTTT	CASLGQWGTEAFF
TRBD1	few	TRBV6-2/TRBV6-3	TRBJ1-6	TGTGCCAGCAGTTTCTACCGGACAGGGGATTCACCCCTCCACTTT	CASSFYRTGDSPLHF
TRBD2	.	TRBV3-1	TRBJ2-7	TGTGCCAGCAGTTATACCGGGACTAGCGGCTACGAGCAGTACTTC	CASSYTGTSGYEQYF
.	.	TRBV28	TRBJ2-7	TGTGCCAGCAGTACCACCCTCTACGAGCAGTACTTC	CASSTTLYEQYF
TRBD2	.	TRBV14	TRBJ2-1	TGTGCCAGCAGCGCTCTTCCCCCTAGCGGGTTCAATGAGCAGTTCTTC	CASSALPPSGFNEQFF
TRBD2	few	TRBV3-1	TRBJ2-7	TGTGCCAGCAGCGTCGCTAGCGGGGGTGGCGAGCAGTACTTC	CASSVASGGGEQYF
TRBD2	.	TRBV7-8	TRBJ2-1	TGTGCCAGCAGCCCTCGCGGGGGGGGTTCCTACAATGAGCAGTTCTTC	CASSPRGGGSYNEQFF
.	few	TRBV3-1	TRBJ2-7	TGTGCCAGCAGCCGGGGCACCTCCTACGACGAGCAGTACTTC	CASSRGTSYDEQYF
.	many	TRBV12-3/TRBV12-4	TRBJ1-2	TGTGCCAGCAGTTTATCGTCCCCGAAATCTAGTGGAGGCTACACCTTC	CASSLSSPKSSGGYTF
TRBD2	few	TRBV18	TRBJ2-1	TGTGCCAGCTCACCCCCGGGACTAAGCCCCTACAATGAGCAGTTCTTC	CASSPPGLSPYNEQFF
.	.	TRBV29-1	TRBJ1-1	TGCAGCTGGGGGTGGCCCCACACTGAAGCTTTCTTT	CSWGWPHTEAFF